A single sample is the source of the 16 T cell receptor beta chains below, sequenced in a study of CD8 T cells in ankylosing spondylitis. MiXCR, run by TCRdb on the 5' RACE reads, gives a single entry per CDR3 protein. The table records fewer than 250,000 distinct CDR3 sequences, about 10% of them present only once. The sample comprised blood, either unsorted or a sorted T cell fraction (not recorded which). These receptors came from a male donor with ankylosing spondylitis or in good health (not recorded which).

There are many counts of this clonotype. The rearrangement links TRBV5-1 to TRBJ1-2, with D possibly TRBD1 on 5 matching bases. Per the germline V gene, CDR1 is SGHRS and CDR2 is YFSETQ. Trimming left V 3 bases short and J 4 bases short, with 13 bases between. The CDR3 covers 14 residues. CDR3 nucleotide sequence: TGCGCCAGCAGCTCCGGGGCCGCGGGCTATGGCTACACCTTC. Residues: CASSSGAAGYGYTF.

As to this clonotype: This may be a read error: a much more frequent sequence differs by one nucleotide. Here the CDR3 reads CASSQVDRATDTQYF. CDR3 in DNA: TGCGCCAGCAGCCAAGTGGACAGGGCCACAGATACGCAGTATTTT. The V and J genes are TRBV4-1 and TRBJ2-3; 8 bases agree with TRBD1. The V segment lost 1 base and the J segment 2 bases; nucleotides outside the gene matches: 2. Germline-derived CDR1 and CDR2 are MGHRA and YSYEKL. The CDR3 is 15 residues long.

This clonotype was observed at least ten times. The V call is TRBV27, the J call TRBJ2-5; D is perhaps TRBD1 (6 bases). In germline, CDR1 is MNHEY, CDR2 SMNVEV (reference sequence). V was shortened by 7 bases and J by 8 bases, with 11 bases between the two germline ends. The CDR3 loop spans 11 amino acids. CDR3 region: CASISGDTQYF. DNA for the CDR3: TGTGCCAGCATCTCAGGGGATACCCAGTACTTC.

The table lists this clonotype with many counts. V is TRBV4-2 and J is TRBJ1-4, with D unclear. This CDR3 comprises 15 residues. Trimming took 0 bases from V and 5 from J, leaving 10 bases between them. Germline V CDR1 and CDR2: LGHNA, YNFKEQ. Here the CDR3 DNA reads TGTGCCAGCAGCCAAGATCGGCAGACGAATGAAAAACTGTTTTTT. It is translated as CASSQDRQTNEKLFF.

This clonotype has a count of ten or more. V and J are TRBV6-1 and TRBJ1-2, with D tentatively TRBD1 (5 bases). CDR1 and CDR2 from the germline V gene are MNHNS and SASEGT. The germline V and J ends were trimmed by 2 bases and 8 bases, with 18 bases remaining between them. This CDR3 has 15 residues. CDR3 protein: CASSERQGSRGGYTF. The CDR3 DNA reads as TGTGCCAGCAGTGAAAGGCAGGGATCCAGAGGAGGCTACACCTTC.

This clonotype came up many times. This chain joins TRBV15 and TRBJ2-3; no reliable D call. V lost 6 bases and J lost 2, with 12 bases in between. The CDR3 is 14 residues long. The germline V gene has CDR1 LNHNV and CDR2 YYDKDF (reference sequence). This chain's CDR3 is CATRLADFTDTQYF. The CDR3 coding sequence is TGTGCCACCAGGTTGGCAGACTTCACAGATACGCAGTATTTT.

This clonotype was counted ten times or more. The rearrangement uses TRBV5-1 and TRBJ2-1; D ambiguous. Trimming shortened V by 0 bases and J by 3 bases, and 4 bases separated the two germline ends. The CDR3 sequence is 13 residues long. Germline assignment: CDR1 SGHRS and CDR2 YFSETQ. The CDR3 DNA is TGCGCCAGCAGCTTGGCTAACTACAATGAGCAGTTCTTC. Protein sequence: CASSLANYNEQFF.

This clonotype has only a few counts. The rearrangement joins TRBV29-1 to TRBJ1-1; TRBD1 is a possible D gene (6 bases). The germline V and J ends were trimmed by 7 bases and 2 bases, with 17 bases remaining between them. The length of the CDR3 is 14 residues. Per the germline V gene, CDR1 is SQVTM and CDR2 is ANQGSEA. For the CDR3, the DNA is TGCAGCGCCTCAGGGGTTCTCCGCAACACTGAAGCTTTCTTT. The encoded protein is CSASGVLRNTEAFF.

This sequence joins TRBV4-1 and TRBJ1-2, with 7 bases matching TRBD1. Germline V gene sequence: CDR1 MGHRA, CDR2 YSYEKL. The CDR3 is 15 amino acids. The V segment lost 4 bases and the J segment 3 bases; nucleotides outside the gene matches: 8. The DNA for the CDR3 is TGCGCCAGCAGCCCCCAGGAGGGGGCGTACTATGGCTACACCTTC. It specifies CASSPQEGAYYGYTF.

This clonotype was detected many times. The V gene is TRBV6-1, the J gene TRBJ1-6, with D possibly being TRBD1 (5 bases). Trimming pared 4 bases from V and 7 bases from J, leaving 17 bases between. Germline V CDR1 and CDR2: MNHNS, SASEGT. The CDR3 totals 16 residues. The chain's CDR3 is CASSGREAGRNSPLHF. The CDR3 DNA is TGTGCCAGCAGTGGAAGAGAGGCAGGGAGAAATTCACCCCTCCACTTT.

Comment on this clonotype: A much more abundant neighbour one base away suggests this may be a read error. The chain employs TRBV27 and TRBJ2-5; 7 positions match TRBD2. This CDR3 is built from 15 residues. CDR1 MNHEY and CDR2 SMNVEV come from the germline V gene (reference sequence). The CDR3, as DNA: TGTGCCAGCAGTTTAGCGGGAGAGACTCAAGAGGCCCAGTACTTC. It encodes CASSLAGETQEAQYF.

In this sample, this clonotype turned up many times. The chain recombines TRBV12-3 or TRBV12-4 with TRBJ2-3, with TRBD2 matching over 7 bases. J gave up 3 bases and V 3 bases, and 6 bases lay outside the gene matches. The CDR3 is 15 amino acids. The CDR3 nucleotides are TGTGCCAGCAGTTTCGGACTAGTCGTAACAGATACGCAGTATTTT. Translation: CASSFGLVVTDTQYF.

Worth noting for this clonotype: A much bigger clone sits one base away, suggesting this may be a read error. The V and J genes are TRBV5-1 and TRBJ2-2; no firm D call. Germline CDR1 and CDR2: SGHRS and YFSETQ. The CDR3 consists of 14 residues. V was shortened by 0 bases and J by 0 bases, with 3 bases between the two germline ends. The DNA for the CDR3 is TGCGCCAGCAGCTTGGACACGAACACCGGGGAGCTGTTTTTT. It specifies CASSLDTNTGELFF.

The CDR3 DNA is TGCGCCAGCAGCGGAGGGAAGGGGCCGTATAATTCACCCCTCCACTTT. As protein: CASSGGKGPYNSPLHF. V is TRBV5-1 and J is TRBJ1-6; possibly TRBD1 for D (5 bases). The germline gives CDR1 SGHRS, CDR2 YFSETQ. V lost 4 bases and J 4 bases, leaving 15 bases between the germline ends. This CDR3 has 16 residues.

This clonotype was observed at least ten times. V gene TRBV4-2 combines with J gene TRBJ1-5; D is perhaps TRBD1 (6 bases). CDR3 length: 15 residues. V shed 0 bases and J shed 7 bases, with 13 bases lying between them. Germline CDR1 reads LGHNA; CDR2 reads YNFKEQ. CDR3 DNA: TGTGCCAGCAGCCAAGACAGGGGTAAACACCAGCCCCAGCATTTT. Translation gives CASSQDRGKHQPQHF.

Details on this clonotype: A clone one base away is much larger, so this may be a read error. The chain combines TRBV25-1 with TRBJ2-5; 9 bases line up with TRBD2. This CDR3 comprises 15 residues. Germline V gene sequence: CDR1 MGHDK, CDR2 SYGVNS. The CDR3 region has the DNA TGTACCAGCAGTCGCGCAGCGGGAGGTCTAGAGACCCAGTACTTC. Protein: CTSSRAAGGLETQYF.